This TCR beta chain emerged from a study of cytomegalovirus exposure and HLA in healthy donors. Broader study findings: The authors listed 150 to 200 TCR beta chains as cytomegalovirus-associated.

TCRdb's table, derived via immunoSEQ multiplex PCR, lists solely in-frame clones and lacks some. The table lists some 120,000 clones, 89% of them singletons, with approximately 1% in the top ten. CDR3 length: 14 amino acids. Trimming at V came to 5 bases and at J to 4 bases, leaving 8 bases not matched to a gene. From germline, CDR1 is LNHDA and CDR2 SQIVND (reference sequence). About this clone: The antigen is undetermined.

What was sequenced was PBMCs. This TCR derives from a woman under 30 in good health and CMV-seronegative. The chain couples TRBV19 to TRBJ2-7, with 7 bases lining up with TRBD1. CDR3 in DNA: TGTGCCAGTAGTTTAACAGGGGATGAATACGAGCAGTACTTC. Translated, it gives CASSLTGDEYEQYF.